This TCR beta chain originates from a study of blood T cell repertoires in COVID-19. Under the authors' procedure: Researchers report that nucleated cell counts were estimated from reference gene primer amplification. The table came from immunoSEQ multiplex PCR; TCRdb's copy has only in-frame clones and leaves some out. The DNA was the basis for D and trimming; V, J and clone size are from that table. This sample yields 650,000 to 800,000 clones, of which 80% to 90% are seen a single time; roughly 0.25% belongs to the top ten. Trimming stripped 0 bases from V and 4 bases from J, with 7 bases between. The germline CDR1 and CDR2 sequences are SEHNR and FQNEAQ (reference sequence). The CDR3 is made up of 14 amino acids.

The sequence derives from a woman younger than 35 with acute or convalescent COVID-19. Sequenced sample: peripheral blood. V and J are TRBV7-9 and TRBJ1-3, with TRBD1 as a possible D gene (6 bases). CDR3 coding DNA: TGTGCCAGCAGCTTAGCAGGGGGAGGAAACACCATATATTTT. Translated, it gives CASSLAGGGNTIYF. Combining the CDR3 with reference TRBV7-9 and TRBJ1-3 gives the whole variable domain DTGVSQNPRHKITKRGQNVTFRCDPISEHNRLYWYRQTLGQGPEFLTYFQNEAQLEKSRLLSDRFSAERPKGSFSTLEIQRTEQGDSAMYLCASSLAGGGNTIYFGEGSWLTVV.